The 3 T cell receptor beta chains presented below share a single source sample, sequenced in a study of T cell repertoires in cytomegalovirus infection. TCRdb re-called the reads through MiXCR, storing one row per CDR3 protein. The table shows under 200,000 distinct CDR3 sequences, with 8.5% to 10% occurring only once. Sequences were obtained from PBMCs. The receptor source for this set is a human donor in good health (CMV status not recorded). Some clones in this sample may be carry-over from other donors' samples.

There are many counts of this clonotype. V gene TRBV7-2 combines with J gene TRBJ1-3, with a possible D match to TRBD1 (5 bases). CDR1 and CDR2 from the germline V gene are SGHTA and FQGNSA. The CDR3 totals 16 residues. V lost 1 base and J lost 0, with 10 bases in between. CDR3 bases: TGTGCCAGCAGCTTAGGTGCAGGGAGCTCTGGAAACACCATATATTTT. It specifies CASSLGAGSSGNTIYF.

This clonotype showed up just a few times. The rearrangement uses TRBV5-4 and TRBJ1-1, with no clear D. Germline V gene lookup returns CDR1 SGHNT and CDR2 YYREEE (reference sequence). V shed 3 bases and J shed 1 base, with 10 bases lying between them. This CDR3 is 14 amino acids long. The CDR3 nucleotides read TGTGCCAGCAGCTGGGGATGGAGGAACACTGAAGCTTTCTTT. The encoded protein is CASSWGWRNTEAFF. The whole variable domain, filled in from reference TRBV5-4 and TRBJ1-1, reads ETGVTQSPTHLIKTRGQQVTLRCSSQSGHNTVSWYQQALGQGPQFIFQYYREEENGRGNFPPRFSGLQFPNYSSELNVNALELDDSALYLCASSWGWRNTEAFFGQGTRLTVV.

This clonotype was seen once. With a much larger clone just one base away, this may be a read error. The V call is TRBV28, the J call TRBJ1-4; 9 nucleotides align to TRBD1. Germline CDR1 reads MDHEN; CDR2 reads SYDVKM. The CDR3 runs 16 residues. As DNA, the CDR3 is TGTGCCAGCAGTTTATGGAAGGGACAGGGCGTTGAAAAACCGTTTTTT. Encoded protein: CASSLWKGQGVEKPFF.